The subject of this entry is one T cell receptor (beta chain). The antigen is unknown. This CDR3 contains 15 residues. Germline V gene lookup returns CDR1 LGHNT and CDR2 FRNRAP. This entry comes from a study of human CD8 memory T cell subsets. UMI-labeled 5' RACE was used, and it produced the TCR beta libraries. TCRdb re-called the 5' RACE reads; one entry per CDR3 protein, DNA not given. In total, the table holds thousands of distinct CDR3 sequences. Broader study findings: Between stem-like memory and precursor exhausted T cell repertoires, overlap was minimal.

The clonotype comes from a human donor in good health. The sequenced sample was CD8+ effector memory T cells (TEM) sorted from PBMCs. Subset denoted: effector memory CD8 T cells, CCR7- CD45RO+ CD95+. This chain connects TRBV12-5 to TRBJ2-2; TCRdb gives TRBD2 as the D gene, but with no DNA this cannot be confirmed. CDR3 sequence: CASGLNSGWTGELFF.